Shown below are 2 T cell receptor beta chains from a single sample sequenced in a study of cytomegalovirus exposure and HLA in healthy donors. PCR employed 60 Vbeta and 13 Jbeta primers. Assay: immunoSEQ multiplex PCR; the TCRdb copy retains only in-frame clones and omits some. The sample totals about 200,000 clones. Sequences were obtained from PBMCs. These receptors came from a man aged 30-40 years in good health and CMV-seronegative.

The chain uses TRBV7-2 and TRBJ1-1; maybe TRBD1 (6 bases). Germline V gene sequence: CDR1 SGHTA, CDR2 FQGNSA. V gave up 5 bases and J gave up 0 bases, with 10 bases separating them. The CDR3 extends over 14 amino acids. The CDR3 DNA follows: TGTGCCAGCAGCCTCAGGGGAATGAACACTGAAGCTTTCTTT. As protein: CASSLRGMNTEAFF.

The V call is TRBV7-6, the J call TRBJ2-3; TRBD2 might be the D (5 bases). Trimming pared 2 bases from V and 0 bases from J, leaving 12 bases between. CDR1 and CDR2 (germline): SGHVS, FNYEAQ. The CDR3 has 16 residues. The CDR3 region has the DNA TGTGCCAGCAGCTTAATCGGGATTACTAGCACAGATACGCAGTATTTT. This sequence encodes CASSLIGITSTDTQYF.